Shown below are 8 T cell receptor beta chains from a single sample sequenced in a study of shared clonotypes between healthy human individuals. Assay: immunoSEQ multiplex PCR; the TCRdb copy retains only in-frame clones and omits some. The repertoire holds a few hundred thousand clones, with roughly 96% as singletons. Specimen: memory CD8+ T cells sorted from blood. Regarding subset: CD45RO+ cells pooled with CCR7-negative TemRA cells. Receptors originate from a man younger than 40 in good health.

CDR3 amino acids: CASSGQLASGEQYF. DNA of the CDR3: TGTGCCAGCAGTGGACAACTAGCGTCAGGGGAGCAGTACTTC. J is TRBJ2-7 and V is TRBV6-1, with 7 bases identical to TRBD2. The J segment lost 7 bases and the V segment lost 4 bases, leaving 10 bases of the junction unmatched. Germline CDR1 reads MNHNS; CDR2 reads SASEGT. The CDR3 runs to 14 residues.

This chain uses TRBV19 with TRBJ1-2; D unresolved. Germline V gives CDR1 LNHDA, CDR2 SQIVND (reference sequence). This CDR3 is 12 amino acids long. V was cut by 4 bases and J by 7 bases, with 10 bases left in between. CDR3 sequence: CASSSRGAGYTF. CDR3 in DNA: TGTGCCAGTAGTAGTCGGGGAGCTGGCTACACCTTC.

A single count supports this clone. V usage is TRBV28 and J usage is TRBJ2-4; 7 bases are shared with TRBD1. This CDR3 is 17 amino acids long. In germline, CDR1 is MDHEN, CDR2 SYDVKM. With 3 bases clipped from V and 0 bases from J, the junction kept 8 bases outside the gene matches. The DNA for the CDR3 is TGTGCCAGCAGTTTGACAGGGCCCCCACTAGCCAAAAACATTCAGTACTTC. Its protein product is CASSLTGPPLAKNIQYF.

The V call is TRBV29-1, the J call TRBJ2-5; 7 nucleotides line up with TRBD1. The ends lost 6 bases at V and 5 bases at J; junction bases unmatched: 9. From germline, CDR1 is SQVTM and CDR2 ANQGSEA. This CDR3 has 13 residues. The DNA of the CDR3 is TGCAGCGTCGCGACAGGGCTGAGGGAGACCCAGTACTTC. This codes for CSVATGLRETQYF.

As to this clone: The sample carries other DNA sequences with the same CDR3. The rearrangement links TRBV18 to TRBJ2-7; D not resolved. CDR3 length equals 12 residues. Germline loops: CDR1 KGHSH, CDR2 LQKENI. V was pared by 3 bases and J by 0 bases, with 3 bases between. The CDR3 region is CASSPSSYEQYF. The CDR3 DNA follows: TGTGCCAGCTCACCGAGCTCCTACGAGCAGTACTTC.

V usage is TRBV11-2 and J usage is TRBJ2-7; TRBD1 aligns across 10 bases. The CDR3 is made up of 15 amino acids. CDR1 and CDR2 (germline): SGHAT, FQNNGV. The ends lost 5 bases at V and 2 bases at J; junction bases unmatched: 6. CDR3 sequence: CASSRTGTGAYEQYF. The CDR3 nucleotides are TGTGCCAGCAGCCGTACCGGGACAGGGGCCTACGAGCAGTACTTC.

The CDR3 protein is CASSHAQGLAGFYEQYF. DNA of the CDR3: TGCGCCAGCAGCCACGCTCAAGGACTAGCGGGATTCTACGAGCAGTACTTC. The V and J genes are TRBV5-1 and TRBJ2-7, with 12 bases identical to TRBD2. J lost 3 bases, V lost 4 bases, and 11 bases had no gene match. The germline gives CDR1 SGHRS, CDR2 YFSETQ. This CDR3 has 17 amino acids.

This clone was observed a single time. DNA of the CDR3: TGTGCCAGCAGGCTCCCGGGACGAGGAGAGACCCAGTACTTC. Translating gives CASRLPGRGETQYF. The chain uses TRBV28 and TRBJ2-5; D may match TRBD1 or TRBD2 (5 bases each). The CDR3 length is 14 residues. CDR1 and CDR2 (germline): MDHEN, SYDVKM. Trimming removed 6 bases from V and 4 bases from J, with 15 bases in between. Full variable domain (remainder filled in from reference TRBV28 and TRBJ2-5): DVKVTQSSRYLVKRTGEKVFLECVQDMDHENMFWYRQDPGLGLRLIYFSYDVKMKEKGDIPEGYSVSREKKERFSLILESASTNQTSMYLCASRLPGRGETQYFGPGTRLLVL.